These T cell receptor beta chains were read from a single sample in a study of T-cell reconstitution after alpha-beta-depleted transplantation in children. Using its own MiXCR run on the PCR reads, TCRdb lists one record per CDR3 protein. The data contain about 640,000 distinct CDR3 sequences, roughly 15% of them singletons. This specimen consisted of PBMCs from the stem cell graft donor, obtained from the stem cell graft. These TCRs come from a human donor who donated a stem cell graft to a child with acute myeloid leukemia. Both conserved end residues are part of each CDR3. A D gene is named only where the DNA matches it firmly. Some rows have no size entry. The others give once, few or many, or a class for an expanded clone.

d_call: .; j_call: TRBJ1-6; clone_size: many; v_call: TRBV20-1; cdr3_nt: TGCAGTCCCCTCCCCCCGACTAATTCACCCCTCCACTTT; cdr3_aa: CSPLPPTNSPLHF
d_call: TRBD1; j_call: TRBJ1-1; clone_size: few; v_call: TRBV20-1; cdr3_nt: TGCAGTGTAAGCCCGCGGGACAGAGGAGCTTTCTTT; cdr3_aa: CSVSPRDRGAFF
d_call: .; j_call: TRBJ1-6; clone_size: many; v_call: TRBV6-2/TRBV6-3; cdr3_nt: TGTGCCAGCAGTGACCACAGGGCTAATTCACCCCTCCACTTT; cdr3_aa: CASSDHRANSPLHF
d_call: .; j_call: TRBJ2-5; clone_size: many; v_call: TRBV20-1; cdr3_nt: TGCAGTGCTAGTGGCAGGGACCAAGAGACCCAGTACTTC; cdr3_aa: CSASGRDQETQYF
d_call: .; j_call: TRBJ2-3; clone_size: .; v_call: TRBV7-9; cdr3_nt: TGTGCCAGCAGCTTGGGCAGGCTTGCACCAGATACGCAGTATTTT; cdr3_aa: CASSLGRLAPDTQYF
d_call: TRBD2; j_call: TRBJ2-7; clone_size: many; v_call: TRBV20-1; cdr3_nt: TGCAGTGCTAGAGATTCCGGGACTAGCGGCTACGAGCAGTACTTC; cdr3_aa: CSARDSGTSGYEQYF
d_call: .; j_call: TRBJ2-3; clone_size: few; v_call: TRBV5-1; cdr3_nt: TGCGCCAGCAGCGGGCAAGGTTGGGCTACAGATACGCAGTATTTT; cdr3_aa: CASSGQGWATDTQYF
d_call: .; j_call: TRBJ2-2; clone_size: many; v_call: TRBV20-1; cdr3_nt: TGCAGTGCGCCTAGCGCGTCGAACACCGGGGAGCTGTTTTTT; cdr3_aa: CSAPSASNTGELFF
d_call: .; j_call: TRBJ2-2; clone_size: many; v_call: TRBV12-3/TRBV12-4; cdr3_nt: TGTGCCAGCAGTTTACCCAGGCTGAACACCGGGGAGCTGTTTTTT; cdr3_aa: CASSLPRLNTGELFF
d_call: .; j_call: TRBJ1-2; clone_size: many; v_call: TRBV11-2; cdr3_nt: TGTGCCAGCAGCTTAGAACAGGCTGTTGCTAACTATGGCTACACCTTC; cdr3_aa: CASSLEQAVANYGYTF
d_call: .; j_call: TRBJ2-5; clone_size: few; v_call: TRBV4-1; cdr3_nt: TGCGCCAGCAGCCGGGACCCCTCACTTGAGGAGACCCAGTACTTC; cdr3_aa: CASSRDPSLEETQYF
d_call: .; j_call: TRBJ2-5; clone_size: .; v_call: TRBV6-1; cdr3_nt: TGTGCCAGCAGTGAGGCGGACGAAGAGACCCAGTACTTC; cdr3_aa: CASSEADEETQYF
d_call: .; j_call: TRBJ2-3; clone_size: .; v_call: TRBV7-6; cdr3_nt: TGTGCCAGCAGCTTAGATCCGGGGTCTGGCACAGATACGCAGTATTTT; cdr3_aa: CASSLDPGSGTDTQYF
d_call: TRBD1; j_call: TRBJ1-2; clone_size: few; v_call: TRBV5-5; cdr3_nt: TGTGCCAGCAGGATACAGGGGGCTGGGGGCTACACCTTC; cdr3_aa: CASRIQGAGGYTF
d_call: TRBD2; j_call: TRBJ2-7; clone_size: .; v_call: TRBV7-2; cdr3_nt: TGTGCCAGCAGCTTAGGTTCTAGCGGGGGGACCTACGAGCAGTACTTC; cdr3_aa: CASSLGSSGGTYEQYF
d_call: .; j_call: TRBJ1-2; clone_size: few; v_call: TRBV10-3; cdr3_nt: TGTGCCATCAGTGACGGGGGCCGCATCTCCTATGGCTACACCTTC; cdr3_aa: CAISDGGRISYGYTF
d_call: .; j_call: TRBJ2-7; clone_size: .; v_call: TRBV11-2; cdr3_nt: TGTGCCAGCAGCTTAGCCCCAGAAAACTACGAGCAGTACTTC; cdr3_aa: CASSLAPENYEQYF
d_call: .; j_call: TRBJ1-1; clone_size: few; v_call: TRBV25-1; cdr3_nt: TGTGCCAGCAGTGAGCCGGGACCTGCCGGGAGCGCTGAAGCTTTCTTT; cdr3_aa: CASSEPGPAGSAEAFF
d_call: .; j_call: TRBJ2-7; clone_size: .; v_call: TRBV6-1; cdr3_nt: TGTGCCAGCAGTGAGTCCCCCGCGGGGTCCGAGCAGTACTTC; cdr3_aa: CASSESPAGSEQYF
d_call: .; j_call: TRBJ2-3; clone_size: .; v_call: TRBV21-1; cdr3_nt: TGTGCCAGCATGGAGGGCGGGGACCTTTGCACAGATACGCAGTATTTT; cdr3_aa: CASMEGGDLCTDTQYF
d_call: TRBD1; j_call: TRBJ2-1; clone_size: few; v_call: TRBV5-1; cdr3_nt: TGCGCCAGCAGCTTTAAGAACGAAAACAGGGGAAACTACAATGAGCAGTTCTTC; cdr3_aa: CASSFKNENRGNYNEQFF
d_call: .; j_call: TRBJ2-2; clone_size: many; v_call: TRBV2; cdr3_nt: TGTGCCAGCACGACCAGGAACACCGGGGAGCTGTTTTTT; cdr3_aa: CASTTRNTGELFF
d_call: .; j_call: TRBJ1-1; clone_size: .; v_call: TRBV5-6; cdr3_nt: TGTGCCAGCGGAACTGGGGTCCGGGTTGAAGCTTTCTTT; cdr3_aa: CASGTGVRVEAFF
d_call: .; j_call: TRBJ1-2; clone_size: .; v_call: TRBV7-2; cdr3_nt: TGTGCCAGCAGCTCCACGGGGGGCGTCCGAAAAGGCTACACCTTC; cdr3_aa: CASSSTGGVRKGYTF
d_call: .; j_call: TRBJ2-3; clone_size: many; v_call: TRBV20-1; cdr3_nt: TGCAGTGCCTCCATCGGGGATACGCAGTATTTT; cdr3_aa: CSASIGDTQYF
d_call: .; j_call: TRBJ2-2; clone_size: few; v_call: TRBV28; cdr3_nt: TGTGCCAGCAGTCCACGTCCCGACCTTACCGCGAACACCGGGGAGCTGTTTTTT; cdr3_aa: CASSPRPDLTANTGELFF
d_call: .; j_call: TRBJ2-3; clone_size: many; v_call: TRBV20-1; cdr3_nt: TGCAGTGCTGTGGACGGATGGAGCACAGATACGCAGTATTTT; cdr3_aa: CSAVDGWSTDTQYF
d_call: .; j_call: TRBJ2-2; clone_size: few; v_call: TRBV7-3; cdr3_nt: TGTGCCAGCAGCTTGGTACTAGGGGATACCGGGGAGCTGTTTTTT; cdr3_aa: CASSLVLGDTGELFF
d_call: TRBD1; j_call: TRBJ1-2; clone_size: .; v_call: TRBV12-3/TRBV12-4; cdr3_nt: TGTGCCAGCAGCCGGGACAGGGCAGGCGGCTACACCTTC; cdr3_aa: CASSRDRAGGYTF
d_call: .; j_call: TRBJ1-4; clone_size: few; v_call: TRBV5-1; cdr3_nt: TGCGCCAGCAGCTTGGGACAGCGGCTGTCACGGGGACTGTTTTTT; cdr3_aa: CASSLGQRLSRGLFF
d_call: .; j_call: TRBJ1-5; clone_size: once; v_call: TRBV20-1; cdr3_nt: TGCAGTGCTAGAGATTTGAGGGGTCAGCCCCAGCATTTT; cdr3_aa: CSARDLRGQPQHF
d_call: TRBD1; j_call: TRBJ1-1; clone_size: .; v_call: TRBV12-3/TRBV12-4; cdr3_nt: TGTGCCAGCAGCCCCGGGACAGCCAAAATGAACACTGAAGCTTTCTTT; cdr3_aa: CASSPGTAKMNTEAFF
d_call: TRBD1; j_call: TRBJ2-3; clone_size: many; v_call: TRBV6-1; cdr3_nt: TGTGCCAGCAGTCCGTCTCGACAGGGGCCCACGGCACAGATAAGAGGAAATTTT; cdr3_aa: CASSPSRQGPTAQIRGNF
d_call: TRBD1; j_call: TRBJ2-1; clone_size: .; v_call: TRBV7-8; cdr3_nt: TGTGCCAGCAGCTTAGGAGGGACAGGGTTTTATGAGCAGTTCTTC; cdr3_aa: CASSLGGTGFYEQFF
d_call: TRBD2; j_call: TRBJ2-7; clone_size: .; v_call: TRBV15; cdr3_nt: TGTGCCACCAGCAGAGATAGTATAACTAGCGGGGATTCCTACGAGCAGTACTTC; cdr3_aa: CATSRDSITSGDSYEQYF
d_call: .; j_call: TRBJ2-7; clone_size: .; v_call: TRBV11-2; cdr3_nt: TGTGCCAGCAGCTTAGGAGGCTACTCCGCCTACGAGCAGTACTTC; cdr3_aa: CASSLGGYSAYEQYF
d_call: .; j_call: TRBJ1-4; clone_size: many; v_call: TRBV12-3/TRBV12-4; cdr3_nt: TGTGCCAGCAGCTTCCTACAGGGAGGGGCAGATGAAAAACTGTTTTTT; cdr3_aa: CASSFLQGGADEKLFF
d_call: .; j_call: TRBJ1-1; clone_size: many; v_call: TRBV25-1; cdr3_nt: TGTGCCAGCAGTGAGCTGGGCTCCTCGAACACTGAAGCTTTCTTT; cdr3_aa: CASSELGSSNTEAFF
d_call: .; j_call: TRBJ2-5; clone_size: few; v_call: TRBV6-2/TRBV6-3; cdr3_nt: TGTGCCAGCAGGAGAGGCAGACAAGAGACCCAGTACTTC; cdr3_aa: CASRRGRQETQYF
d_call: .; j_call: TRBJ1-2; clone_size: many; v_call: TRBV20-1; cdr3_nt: TGCAGTGCTAGTCAGGGGCAGCCGACTAACTATGGCTACACCTTC; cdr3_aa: CSASQGQPTNYGYTF
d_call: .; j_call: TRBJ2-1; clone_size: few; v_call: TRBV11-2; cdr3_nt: TGTGCCAGCAGCTTAGAACCAATCGATGAGCAGTTCTTC; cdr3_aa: CASSLEPIDEQFF
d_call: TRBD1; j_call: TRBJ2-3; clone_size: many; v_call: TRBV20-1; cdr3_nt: TGCAGTGCCCTTATAGGGGGACAGGGGTTAGATACGCAGTATTTT; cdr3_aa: CSALIGGQGLDTQYF
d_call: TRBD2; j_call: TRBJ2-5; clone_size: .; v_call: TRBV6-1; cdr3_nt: TGTGCCAGCAGAGCCGGGACTATGATACAAGAGACCCAGTACTTC; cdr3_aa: CASRAGTMIQETQYF
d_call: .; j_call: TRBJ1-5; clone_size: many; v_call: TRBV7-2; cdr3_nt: TGTGCCAGCAGCGTTGTTGCACAGCCCCAGCATTTT; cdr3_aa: CASSVVAQPQHF
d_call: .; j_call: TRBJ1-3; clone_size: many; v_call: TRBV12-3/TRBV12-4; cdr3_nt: TGTGCCAGCAGTTTCGCGGGTTTTGGAAACACCATATATTTT; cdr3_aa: CASSFAGFGNTIYF
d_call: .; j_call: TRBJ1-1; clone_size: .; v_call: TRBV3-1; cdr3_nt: TGTGCCAGCAGCCAAGAGGTGGCGTTCACTGAAGCTTTCTTT; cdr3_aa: CASSQEVAFTEAFF
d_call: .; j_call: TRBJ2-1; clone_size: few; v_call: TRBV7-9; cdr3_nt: TGTGCCAGCAGCTTACCCAGATACAATGAGCAGTTCTTC; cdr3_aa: CASSLPRYNEQFF
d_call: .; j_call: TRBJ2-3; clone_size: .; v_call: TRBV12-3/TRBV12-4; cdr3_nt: TGTGCCAGCACATCCTGGGAGGGGGGGCGAACAGATACGCAGTATTTT; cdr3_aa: CASTSWEGGRTDTQYF
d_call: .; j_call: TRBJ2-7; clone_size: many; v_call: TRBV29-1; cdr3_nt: TGCAGCGTTGGACAGAGCTCCTACGAGCAGTACTTC; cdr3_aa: CSVGQSSYEQYF
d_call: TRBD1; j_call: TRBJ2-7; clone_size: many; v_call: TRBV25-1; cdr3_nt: TGTGCCAGCAGTAGCCACAGGGGAATCTACTACGAGCAGTACTTC; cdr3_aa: CASSSHRGIYYEQYF
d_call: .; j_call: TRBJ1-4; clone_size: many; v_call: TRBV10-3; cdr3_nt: TGTGCCATCAGGCGTCAGGCTAATGAAAAACTGTTTTTT; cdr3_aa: CAIRRQANEKLFF
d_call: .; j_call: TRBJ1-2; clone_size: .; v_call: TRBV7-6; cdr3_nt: TGTGCCAGCAGCTTGGAGGGCGGACTAAATGGCTACACCTTC; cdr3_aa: CASSLEGGLNGYTF
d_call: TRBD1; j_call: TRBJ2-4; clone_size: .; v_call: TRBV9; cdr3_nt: TGTGCCAGCAGCTCCCCGACAGGGGCCAAAAACATTCAGTACTTC; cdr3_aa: CASSSPTGAKNIQYF
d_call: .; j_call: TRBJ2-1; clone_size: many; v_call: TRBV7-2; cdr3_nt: TGTGCCAGCAGCCGTCGTTATCGGGACTTAACCTACAATGAGCAGTTCTTC; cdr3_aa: CASSRRYRDLTYNEQFF
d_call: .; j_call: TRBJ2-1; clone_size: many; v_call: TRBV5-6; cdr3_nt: TGTGCCAGCAGCTTCCGGGCCCTCCCGCTCGGGTTC; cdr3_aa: CASSFRALPLGF